This T cell receptor beta chain came from a study of shared T cell receptors in the human thymus. CDR3 length equals 15 residues. Trimming took 2 bases from V and 10 from J; bases not matched to a gene: 6. Per the germline V gene, CDR1 is KGHSH and CDR2 is LQKENI. This table comes from immunoSEQ multiplex PCR, and its TCRdb copy is limited to in-frame clones, with some not included. The sample lists roughly 710,000 clones; 70% to 90% were seen once. A further study also used this sample, focusing on human thymus T cells. That work adds: The people who donated were healthy Finnish babies having corrective surgery for congenital heart defects. Corrective heart surgery yielded the resections from which the thymus tissue came. Thymic and blood repertoires appeared to show biased V and J gene usage.

The sample consisted of thymocytes. This clonotype originated in a girl in the first two years of life with a congenital heart defect. V usage is TRBV18 and J usage is TRBJ1-6; 9 bases align to TRBD1. CDR3 region: CASSPNGQGKSPLHF. CDR3 in DNA: TGTGCCAGCTCACCAAACGGACAGGGGAAATCACCCCTCCACTTT.